At least ten counts were recorded for the clone carrying this TCR beta chain. The sample originates from a study of blood T cell repertoires in COVID-19. Sequenced by immunoSEQ multiplex PCR; TCRdb stores in-frame clones only, minus some. The sample yields fewer than 200,000 clones, around four fifths seen once. V lost 8 bases and J lost 7, with 15 bases in between. Germline CDR1 is SNHLY and CDR2 is FYNNEI. This CDR3 region has 12 residues. The rearrangement joins TRBV2 to TRBJ2-7, with D possibly being TRBD2 (6 bases). This sequence originates from a man aged 40-55 years who had recovered from COVID-19. Sequencing was performed on peripheral blood. This CDR3 is CASCLLAGEQYF. CDR3 nucleotides: TGTGCCAGCTGTTTACTAGCAGGGGAGCAGTACTTC.